This T cell receptor (beta chain) was recovered during a study of blood T cell repertoires in COVID-19. Background on the study: The United States, Italy and Spain supplied acute and convalescent COVID-19 samples. The cDNA or gDNA used as material had been derived from T cells, B-cell-depleted T cells, or PBMCs.

V gave up 4 bases and J gave up 2 bases; unmatched junction bases: 7. Germline V gene data show CDR1 as LNHDA and CDR2 as SQIVND (reference sequence). The CDR3 loop spans 16 amino acids. Original methodology: Reference gene primer amplification gave nucleated cell count estimates. Assay: immunoSEQ multiplex PCR; the TCRdb copy retains only in-frame clones and omits some. V and J calls and clone size are copied from that table; D and trimming were computed from the DNA. The table lists approximately 150,000 clones, 76% of them singletons. Material for sequencing was peripheral blood. The TCR was taken from a man aged 60 to 75 with acute or convalescent COVID-19. V gene TRBV19 combines with J gene TRBJ1-5; 8 bases map to TRBD1. The CDR3 protein is CASSTKPGQGNQPQHF. CDR3 in DNA: TGTGCCAGTAGTACTAAACCGGGACAGGGCAATCAGCCCCAGCATTTT.